The entry below gives a single TCR beta chain sequence along with its context. Participants' own reports of clinical history determined their cohort assignment. Methods used by the authors: Amplifying reference gene primers gave estimates of nucleated cell counts. This table comes from immunoSEQ multiplex PCR, and its TCRdb copy is limited to in-frame clones, with some not included. V, J and clone size derive from that table, while D and trimming were established from the DNA sequence. Of 300,000 to 500,000 clones listed, approximately 87% are singletons. The data belong to a study of blood T cell repertoires in COVID-19. This TCR was sampled from a woman aged 25-40 years with acute COVID-19. The sample taken for sequencing was PBMCs or T cells enriched from blood (not recorded which).

Written as DNA, the CDR3 is TGTGCCAGCGCCTTCGACACAAGCTATGGCTACACCTTC. Encoded protein: CASAFDTSYGYTF. The chain employs TRBV7-3 and TRBJ1-2; D remains ambiguous. Deletions cut 8 bases from V and 4 bases from J, with 14 bases between. CDR1 and CDR2 (germline): SGHTA, FQGTGA. The CDR3 spans 13 residues.